This T cell receptor beta chain was captured in a study of T cells in Graves' hyperthyroidism and ophthalmopathy. Study-wide points: Patients with ophthalmopathy were separated from those with stable hyperthyroidism by a 13 V-J model. Appearing also in blood were most of the thyroid clonotypes expanded above 0.001.

With respect to this clonotype: Its antigen is not identified.

CDR3 length: 15 amino acids. V shed 5 bases and J 9 bases; nucleotides not matched to a gene: 12. Amplification of TCR beta CDR3 regions used RNA as the template. The HTBI primer set served for first-round RT-PCR of the TCR CDR3. MiXCR, applied by TCRdb to the multiplex PCR reads, yields one record per CDR3 protein. Here the sample spans a few hundred thousand distinct CDR3 sequences, about 15% being singletons. Absent ophthalmopathy progression within 18 months defined stable Graves' hyperthyroidism. Specimen: blood. This TCR was recovered from a woman younger than 45 with Graves' hyperthyroidism. The chain combines TRBV12-3 or TRBV12-4 with TRBJ2-7; 11 nucleotides match TRBD2. DNA for the CDR3: TGTGCCAGCAGTACCCCGGGACTAGCGGCGAAGGTGCAGTACTTC. Its translation is CASSTPGLAAKVQYF.